These 15 T cell receptor beta chains were all obtained from the same sample, sequenced in a study of graft-versus-host responses after intestinal transplantation (dated by TCRdb to the early 2020s). The library relied on the immunoSEQ multiplex PCR assay. TCRdb holds this immuneACCESS table with in-frame rearrangements only. Some clones are missing; in checked studies, unresolved V genes explain under half, and the rest has no known cause. This sample gives approximately 70,000 clones in total; roughly 92% of them show up just once. The top ten constitute 6.5% to 8.5% of the sample. The sequenced sample was bone marrow, obtained 734 days after intestinal transplantation. The receptors were sampled from a human patient who received an intestinal transplant, so some T cells may come from the graft donor.

The V call is TRBV7-3, the J call TRBJ2-1; no reliable D call. With 5 bases removed from V and 0 bases from J, the gap between germline ends came to 5 bases. The CDR3 consists of 13 residues. CDR1 SGHTA and CDR2 FQGTGA come from the germline V gene. This CDR3 is CASSPSSYNEQFF. DNA for the CDR3: TGTGCCAGCAGCCCCAGCTCCTACAATGAGCAGTTCTTC.

This clone was seen just once. V usage is TRBV4-1 and J usage is TRBJ2-1; D remains ambiguous. The germline V gene has CDR1 MGHRA and CDR2 YSYEKL. The CDR3 totals 13 residues. The ends were cut back, 5 bases at V and 7 bases at J, with 12 bases in the middle. Here the CDR3 DNA reads TGCGCCAGCAGCGTAAGGATGGCTAATGAGCAGTTCTTC. Translating it yields CASSVRMANEQFF.

The V call is TRBV4-2, the J call TRBJ2-7; 14 bases line up with TRBD2. The CDR3 is 16 amino acids. Germline CDR1 is LGHNA and CDR2 is YNFKEQ. The ends lost 0 bases at V and 4 bases at J; junction bases unmatched: 2. The CDR3 DNA reads TGTGCCAGCAGCCAAGAGACTAGCGGGGGGGTATACGAGCAGTACTTC. It is translated as CASSQETSGGVYEQYF.

The rearrangement uses TRBV6-1 and TRBJ2-2, with unresolved D. Trimming removed 4 bases from V and 1 base from J, with 7 bases in between. The CDR3 runs to 14 residues. Germline V lookup: CDR1 MNHNS, CDR2 SASEGT. This CDR3 is CASSAAGNTGELFF. CDR3 nucleotides: TGTGCCAGCAGTGCTGCAGGGAACACCGGGGAGCTGTTTTTT.

This rearrangement joins TRBV6-6 to TRBJ2-7; D gene ambiguous. There are 13 residues in the CDR3. V lost 5 bases and J 0 bases, leaving 8 bases between the germline ends. Looked up from germline, CDR1 is MNHNY and CDR2 is SVGAGI (reference sequence). CDR3 in DNA: TGTGCCAGCAGTCCCGCATACTCCTACGAGCAGTACTTC. Encoded protein: CASSPAYSYEQYF.

The V call is TRBV7-9, the J call TRBJ2-3; 9 nucleotides align to TRBD2. The V gene end was trimmed by 4 bases and the J gene end by 2 bases; junction bases not matched to a gene: 4. Per the germline V gene, CDR1 is SEHNR and CDR2 is FQNEAQ (reference sequence). There are 15 residues in the CDR3. The DNA for the CDR3 is TGTGCCAGCAGCTATAGCGGGGGCCACACAGATACGCAGTATTTT. Its protein is CASSYSGGHTDTQYF.

The table lists this clone with a count of one. This sequence joins TRBV6-6 and TRBJ1-1; 7 bases are shared with TRBD1. The CDR3 covers 15 residues. With 4 bases clipped from V and 4 bases from J, the junction kept 9 bases outside the gene matches. Per germline, CDR1 MNHNY and CDR2 SVGAGI (reference sequence). The chain's CDR3 is CASSSQGGGLTEAFF. In nucleotides, the CDR3 is TGTGCCAGCAGTTCCCAAGGAGGGGGCCTCACTGAAGCTTTCTTT.

This chain connects TRBV5-6 to TRBJ2-5; possibly TRBD1 for D (5 bases). The CDR3 covers 14 residues. Deletions cut 2 bases from V and 1 base from J, with 9 bases between. Germline values: CDR1 SGHDT, CDR2 YYEEEE. Written as DNA, the CDR3 is TGTGCCAGCAGCTTAGTAGGGGCCCAAGAGACCCAGTACTTC. It is translated as CASSLVGAQETQYF.

In DNA form, the CDR3 reads TGTGCCAGCAGCCTGGGGGCTCAGCCGCTCTATGGCTACACCTTC. It specifies CASSLGAQPLYGYTF. The chain couples TRBV7-6 to TRBJ1-2; TRBD1 is a possible D gene (6 bases). The CDR3 is 15 amino acids. V lost 5 bases to trimming and J lost 4 bases, with 17 bases between them. The germline CDR1 and CDR2 sequences are SGHVS and FNYEAQ.

This sequence joins TRBV19 and TRBJ2-7; 9 bases are a match to TRBD1. J lost 1 base, V lost 8 bases, and 9 bases had no gene match. Germline V gene lookup returns CDR1 LNHDA and CDR2 SQIVND (reference sequence). The CDR3 is 15 residues long. CDR3 in amino acids: CASSWGDRESYEQYF. The DNA for the CDR3 is TGTGCCAGTTCCTGGGGGGACAGGGAATCCTACGAGCAGTACTTC.

The chain couples TRBV6-4 to TRBJ2-3; 9 bases fit TRBD2. Germline CDR1 and CDR2: MRHNA and SNTAGT. The V and J ends lost 2 bases and 0 bases, in that order; junction bases with no gene match: 9. The CDR3 spans 18 residues. The CDR3, as DNA: TGTGCCAGCAGTGACGGTAGCGGGGGTCCTTCTAGCACAGATACGCAGTATTTT. Amino acids: CASSDGSGGPSSTDTQYF.

The chain joins TRBV7-3 to TRBJ2-2, with 14 bases aligning to TRBD2. The CDR3 covers 15 residues. Germline V gene sequence: CDR1 SGHTA, CDR2 FQGTGA. Trimming cost V 7 bases and J 7 bases; bases outside gene matches: 5. CDR3 sequence (DNA): TGTGCCAGCAAAACGGGACTAGCGGGGGTCGGGGAGCTGTTTTTT. Encoded protein: CASKTGLAGVGELFF. Full variable domain (remainder filled in from reference TRBV7-3 and TRBJ2-2): GAGVSQTPSNKVTEKGKYVELRCDPISGHTALYWYRQSLGQGPEFLIYFQGTGAADDSGLPNDRFFAVRPEGSVSTLKIQRTERGDSAVYLCASKTGLAGVGELFFGEGSRLTVL.

The chain has TRBV19 and TRBJ2-2, with TRBD2 matching over 8 bases. Looked up from germline, CDR1 is LNHDA and CDR2 is SQIVND (reference sequence). The J segment lost 4 bases and the V segment lost 10 bases, leaving 11 bases of the junction unmatched. CDR3 length equals 15 residues. CDR3 DNA sequence: TGTGCCACCACGGGACTAGGTGGGGGCACCGGGGAGCTGTTTTTT. Amino acids: CATTGLGGGTGELFF.

The chain combines TRBV4-1 with TRBJ2-2; 9 bases are shared with TRBD1. In germline, CDR1 is MGHRA, CDR2 YSYEKL. The CDR3 sequence is 16 residues long. Losses at the gene ends were 6 bases for V and 5 bases for J; bases not matched to a gene: 10. CDR3 amino acids: CASRGWGQGRTGELFF. In nucleotides, the CDR3 is TGCGCCAGCAGGGGTTGGGGACAGGGACGGACCGGGGAGCTGTTTTTT.

V is TRBV2 and J is TRBJ2-5; either TRBD1 or TRBD2 may supply D (6 bases each). Trimming stripped 5 bases from V and 4 bases from J, with 20 bases between. The CDR3 has 16 amino acids. Per the germline V gene, CDR1 is SNHLY and CDR2 is FYNNEI. The DNA of the CDR3 is TGTGCCAGCAGTCCCCAGGGAAGGGGGGCGAGAGAGACCCAGTACTTC. Translation: CASSPQGRGARETQYF.